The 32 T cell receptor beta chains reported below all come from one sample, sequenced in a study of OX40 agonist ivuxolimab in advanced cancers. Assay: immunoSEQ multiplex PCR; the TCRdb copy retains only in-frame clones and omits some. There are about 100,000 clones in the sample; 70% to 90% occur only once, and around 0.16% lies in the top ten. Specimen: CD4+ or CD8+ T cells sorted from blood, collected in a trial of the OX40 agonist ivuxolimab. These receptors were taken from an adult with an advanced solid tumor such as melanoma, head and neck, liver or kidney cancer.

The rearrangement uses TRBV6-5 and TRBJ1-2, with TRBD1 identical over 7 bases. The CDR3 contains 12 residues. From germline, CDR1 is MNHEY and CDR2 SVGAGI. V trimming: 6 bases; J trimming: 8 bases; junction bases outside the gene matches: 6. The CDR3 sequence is CASRTGPWGYTF. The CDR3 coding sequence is TGTGCCAGCAGGACAGGGCCATGGGGCTACACCTTC.

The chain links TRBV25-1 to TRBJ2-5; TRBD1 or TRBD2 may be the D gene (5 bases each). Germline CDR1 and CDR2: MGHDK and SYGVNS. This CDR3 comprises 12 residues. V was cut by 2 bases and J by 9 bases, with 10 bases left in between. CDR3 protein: CASSEGGVAQYF. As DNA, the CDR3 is TGTGCCAGCAGTGAAGGGGGTGTGGCCCAGTACTTC.

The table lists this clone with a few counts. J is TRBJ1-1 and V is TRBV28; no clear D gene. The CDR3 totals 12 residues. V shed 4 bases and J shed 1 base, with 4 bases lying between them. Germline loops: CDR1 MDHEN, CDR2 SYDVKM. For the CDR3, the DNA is TGTGCCAGCAGTTCAGAGAACACTGAAGCTTTCTTT. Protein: CASSSENTEAFF.

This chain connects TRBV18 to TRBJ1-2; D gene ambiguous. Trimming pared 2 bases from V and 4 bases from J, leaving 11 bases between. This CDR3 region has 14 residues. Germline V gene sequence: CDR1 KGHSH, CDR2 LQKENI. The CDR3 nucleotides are TGTGCCAGCTCACCAAGGGAATGGGCCTATGGCTACACCTTC. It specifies CASSPREWAYGYTF.

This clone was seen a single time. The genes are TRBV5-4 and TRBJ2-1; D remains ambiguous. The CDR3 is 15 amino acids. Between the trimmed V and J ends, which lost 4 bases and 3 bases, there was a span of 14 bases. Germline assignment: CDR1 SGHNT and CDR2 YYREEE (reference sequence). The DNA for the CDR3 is TGTGCCAGCAGCCCGTCCGACTTCGACTACAATGAGCAGTTCTTC. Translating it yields CASSPSDFDYNEQFF. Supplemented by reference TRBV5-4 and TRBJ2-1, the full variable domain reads ETGVTQSPTHLIKTRGQQVTLRCSSQSGHNTVSWYQQALGQGPQFIFQYYREEENGRGNFPPRFSGLQFPNYSSELNVNALELDDSALYLCASSPSDFDYNEQFFGPGTRLTVL.

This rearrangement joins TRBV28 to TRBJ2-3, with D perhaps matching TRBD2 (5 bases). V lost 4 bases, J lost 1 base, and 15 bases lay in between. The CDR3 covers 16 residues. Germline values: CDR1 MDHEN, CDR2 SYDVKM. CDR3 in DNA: TGTGCCAGCAGTTCGGCGGGCCAGCCCCGCACAGATACGCAGTATTTT. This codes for CASSSAGQPRTDTQYF.

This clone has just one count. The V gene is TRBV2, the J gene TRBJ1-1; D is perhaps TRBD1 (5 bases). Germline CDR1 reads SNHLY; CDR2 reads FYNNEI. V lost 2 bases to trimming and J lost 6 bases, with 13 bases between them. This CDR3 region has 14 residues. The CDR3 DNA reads TGTGCCAGCAGTGAAACCTCTTGGGGGTCTGAAGCTTTCTTT. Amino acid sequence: CASSETSWGSEAFF.

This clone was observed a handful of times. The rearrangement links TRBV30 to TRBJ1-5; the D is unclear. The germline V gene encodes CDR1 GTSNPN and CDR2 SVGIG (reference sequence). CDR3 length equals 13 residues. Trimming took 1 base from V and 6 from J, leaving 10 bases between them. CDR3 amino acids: CAWSGGLGQPQHF. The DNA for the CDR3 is TGTGCCTGGAGTGGAGGTTTAGGTCAGCCCCAGCATTTT.

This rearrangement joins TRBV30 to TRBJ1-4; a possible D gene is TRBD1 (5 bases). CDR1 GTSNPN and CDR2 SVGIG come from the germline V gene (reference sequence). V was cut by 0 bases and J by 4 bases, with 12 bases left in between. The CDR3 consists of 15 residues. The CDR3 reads CAWSVPSRGNEKLFF. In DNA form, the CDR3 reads TGTGCCTGGAGTGTCCCCTCAAGGGGTAATGAAAAACTGTTTTTT. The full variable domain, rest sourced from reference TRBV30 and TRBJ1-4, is SQTIHQWPATLVQPVGSPLSLECTVEGTSNPNLYWYRQAAGRGLQLLFYSVGIGQISSEVPQNLSASRPQDRQFILSSKKLLLSDSGFYLCAWSVPSRGNEKLFFGSGTQLSVL.

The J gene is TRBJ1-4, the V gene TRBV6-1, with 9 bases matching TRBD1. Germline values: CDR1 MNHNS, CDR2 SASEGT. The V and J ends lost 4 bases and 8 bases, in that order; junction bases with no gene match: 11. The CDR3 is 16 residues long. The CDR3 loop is CASSAPSGTGLEKLFF. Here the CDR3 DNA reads TGTGCCAGCAGTGCCCCAAGCGGGACAGGGCTGGAAAAACTGTTTTTT.

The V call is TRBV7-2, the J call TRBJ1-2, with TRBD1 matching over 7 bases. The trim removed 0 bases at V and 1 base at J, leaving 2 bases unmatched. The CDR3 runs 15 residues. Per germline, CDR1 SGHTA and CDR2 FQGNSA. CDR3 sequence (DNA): TGTGCCAGCAGCTTAGCGGGGACAGTTAACTATGGCTACACCTTC. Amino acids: CASSLAGTVNYGYTF.

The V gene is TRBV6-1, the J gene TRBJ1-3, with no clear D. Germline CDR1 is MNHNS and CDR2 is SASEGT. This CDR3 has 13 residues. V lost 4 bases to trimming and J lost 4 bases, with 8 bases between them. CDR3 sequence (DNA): TGTGCCAGCAGTGTGGGTTCCGGAAACACCATATATTTT. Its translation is CASSVGSGNTIYF.

CDR3 protein: CASSLAGQTTDTQYF. DNA for the CDR3: TGTGCCAGCAGCTTAGCGGGGCAGACCACAGATACGCAGTATTTT. The J gene is TRBJ2-3, the V gene TRBV7-8, with a possible D match to TRBD1 (5 bases). The ends were cut back, 0 bases at V and 2 bases at J, with 9 bases in the middle. The germline V gene has CDR1 SGHVS and CDR2 FQNEAQ. The CDR3 extends over 15 amino acids. Full variable domain (remainder filled in from reference TRBV7-8 and TRBJ2-3): GAGVSQSPRYKVAKRGQDVALRCDPISGHVSLFWYQQALGQGPEFLTYFQNEAQLDKSGLPSDRFFAERPEGSVSTLKIQRTQQEDSAVYLCASSLAGQTTDTQYFGPGTRLTVL.

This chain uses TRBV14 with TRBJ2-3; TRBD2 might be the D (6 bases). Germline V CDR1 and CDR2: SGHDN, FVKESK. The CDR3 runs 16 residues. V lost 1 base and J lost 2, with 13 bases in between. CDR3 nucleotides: TGTGCCAGCAGCCAAGGGCTAGCGACCTACACAGATACGCAGTATTTT. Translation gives CASSQGLATYTDTQYF.

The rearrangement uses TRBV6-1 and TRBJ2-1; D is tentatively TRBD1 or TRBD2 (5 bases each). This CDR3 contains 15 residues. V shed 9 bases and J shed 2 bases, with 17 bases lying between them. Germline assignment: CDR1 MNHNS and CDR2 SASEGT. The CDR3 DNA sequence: TGTGCCAGTAGGGGCGTAAGCGGACCCTACAATGAGCAGTTCTTC. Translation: CASRGVSGPYNEQFF.

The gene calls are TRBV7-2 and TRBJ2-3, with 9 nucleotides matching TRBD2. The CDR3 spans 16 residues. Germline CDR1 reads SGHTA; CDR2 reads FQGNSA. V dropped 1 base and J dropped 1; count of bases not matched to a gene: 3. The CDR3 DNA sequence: TGTGCCAGCAGCTTAGAGGGACTAGCAGGCACAGATACGCAGTATTTT. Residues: CASSLEGLAGTDTQYF.

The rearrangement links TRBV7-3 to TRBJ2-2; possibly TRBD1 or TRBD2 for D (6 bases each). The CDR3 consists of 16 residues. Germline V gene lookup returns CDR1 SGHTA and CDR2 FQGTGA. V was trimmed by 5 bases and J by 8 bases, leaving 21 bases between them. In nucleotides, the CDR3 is TGTGCCAGCAGCCAAACGGTGGGGGGCAGACTAGGGGAGCTGTTTTTT. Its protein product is CASSQTVGGRLGELFF.

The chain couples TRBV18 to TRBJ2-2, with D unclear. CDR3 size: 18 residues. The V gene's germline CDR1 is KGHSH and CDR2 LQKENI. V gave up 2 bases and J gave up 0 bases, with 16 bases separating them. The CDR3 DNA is TGTGCCAGCTCACCAGGCCTTCAGGCACCGGCGAACACCGGGGAGCTGTTTTTT. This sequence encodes CASSPGLQAPANTGELFF.

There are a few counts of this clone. The CDR3 DNA is TGCAGCGTTGCCGGACAACTCGTGAACACTGAAGCTTTCTTT. Its protein is CSVAGQLVNTEAFF. The chain carries TRBV29-1 and TRBJ1-1; D possibly corresponds to TRBD1 (5 bases). The CDR3 length is 14 residues. Germline V gene data show CDR1 as SQVTM and CDR2 as ANQGSEA. Deletions cut 4 bases from V and 0 bases from J, with 12 bases between. The complete variable domain, with remaining parts taken from reference TRBV29-1 and TRBJ1-1, reads SAVISQKPSRDICQRGTSLTIQCQVDSQVTMMFWYRQQPGQSLTLIATANQGSEATYESGFVIDKFPISRPNLTFSTLTVSNMSPEDSSIYLCSVAGQLVNTEAFFGQGTRLTVV.

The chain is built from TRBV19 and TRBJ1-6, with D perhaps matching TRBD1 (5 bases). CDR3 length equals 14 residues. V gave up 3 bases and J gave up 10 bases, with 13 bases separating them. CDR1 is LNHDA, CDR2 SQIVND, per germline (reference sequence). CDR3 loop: CASSMEGDRSPLHF. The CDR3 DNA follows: TGTGCCAGTAGTATGGAAGGGGATAGGTCACCCCTCCACTTT.

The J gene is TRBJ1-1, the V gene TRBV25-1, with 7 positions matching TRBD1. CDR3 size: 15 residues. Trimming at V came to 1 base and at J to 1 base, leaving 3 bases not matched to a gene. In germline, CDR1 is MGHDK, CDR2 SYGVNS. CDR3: CASSEWGQKNTEAFF. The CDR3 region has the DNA TGTGCCAGCAGTGAATGGGGACAGAAGAACACTGAAGCTTTCTTT.

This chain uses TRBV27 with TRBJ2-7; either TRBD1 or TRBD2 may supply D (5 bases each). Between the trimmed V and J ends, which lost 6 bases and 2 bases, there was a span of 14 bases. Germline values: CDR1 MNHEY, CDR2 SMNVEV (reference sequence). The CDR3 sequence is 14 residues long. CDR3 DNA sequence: TGTGCCAGCAGCCCCTGGGACCAGACCTACGAGCAGTACTTC. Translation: CASSPWDQTYEQYF.

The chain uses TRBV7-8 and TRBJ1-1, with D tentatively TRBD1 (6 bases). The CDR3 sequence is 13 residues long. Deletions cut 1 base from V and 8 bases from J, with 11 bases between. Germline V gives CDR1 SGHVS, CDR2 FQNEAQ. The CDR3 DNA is TGTGCCAGCAGCTTAGTATCCGGACAGGAAGCTTTCTTT. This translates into CASSLVSGQEAFF.

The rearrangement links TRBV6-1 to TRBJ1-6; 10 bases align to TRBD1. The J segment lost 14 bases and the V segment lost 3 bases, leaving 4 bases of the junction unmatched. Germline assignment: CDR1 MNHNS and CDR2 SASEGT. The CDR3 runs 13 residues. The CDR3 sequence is CASSDYGQGALHF. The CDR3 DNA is TGTGCCAGCAGTGATTATGGACAGGGGGCCCTCCACTTT.

CDR3 DNA: TGTGCCAGTAGAGGGAGACCGAAAAACACTGAAGCTTTCTTT. Translation: CASRGRPKNTEAFF. The J gene is TRBJ1-1, the V gene TRBV19; D not certain. Trimming shortened V by 6 bases and J by 2 bases, and 13 bases separated the two germline ends. The CDR3 has 14 residues. From germline, CDR1 is LNHDA and CDR2 SQIVND (reference sequence).

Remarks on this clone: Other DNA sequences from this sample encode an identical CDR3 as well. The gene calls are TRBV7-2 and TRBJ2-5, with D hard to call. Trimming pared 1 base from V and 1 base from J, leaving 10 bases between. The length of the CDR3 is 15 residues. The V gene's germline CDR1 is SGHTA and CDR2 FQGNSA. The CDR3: CASSLDGRSQETQYF. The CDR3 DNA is TGTGCCAGCAGCTTAGATGGACGGTCCCAAGAGACCCAGTACTTC.

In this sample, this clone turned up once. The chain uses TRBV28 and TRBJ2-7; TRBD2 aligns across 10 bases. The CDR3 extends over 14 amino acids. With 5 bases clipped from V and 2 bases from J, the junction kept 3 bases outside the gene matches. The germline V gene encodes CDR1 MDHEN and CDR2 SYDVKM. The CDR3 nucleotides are TGTGCCAGCAGTACGAGCGGGAGGGCCTACGAGCAGTACTTC. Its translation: CASSTSGRAYEQYF.

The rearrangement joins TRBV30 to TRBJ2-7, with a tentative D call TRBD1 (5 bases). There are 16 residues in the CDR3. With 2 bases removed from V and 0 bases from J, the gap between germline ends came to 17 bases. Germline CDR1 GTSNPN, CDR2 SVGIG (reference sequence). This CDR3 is CAWSRGRVDFSYEQYF. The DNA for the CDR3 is TGTGCCTGGAGTAGGGGAAGGGTTGATTTCTCCTACGAGCAGTACTTC.

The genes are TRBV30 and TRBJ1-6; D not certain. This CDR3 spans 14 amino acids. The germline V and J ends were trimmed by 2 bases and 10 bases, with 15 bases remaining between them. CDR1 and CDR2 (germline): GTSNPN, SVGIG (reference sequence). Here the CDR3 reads CAWSPDGTLSPLHF. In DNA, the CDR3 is TGTGCCTGGAGTCCGGACGGTACTCTGTCACCCCTCCACTTT.

The CDR3 reads CASSDIDSYGYTF. Written as DNA, the CDR3 is TGTGCCAGCAGCGACATAGACAGCTATGGCTACACCTTC. The chain has TRBV6-5 and TRBJ1-2, with D possibly matching TRBD1 (5 bases). This CDR3 spans 13 amino acids. V lost 6 bases and J 4 bases, leaving 12 bases between the germline ends. Germline V lookup: CDR1 MNHEY, CDR2 SVGAGI.

The CDR3 loop reads CASSLYQGAGYNEQFF. CDR3 DNA sequence: TGTGCCAGCAGCTTGTACCAGGGGGCGGGATACAATGAGCAGTTCTTC. This chain connects TRBV5-6 to TRBJ2-1; 8 nucleotides agree with TRBD1. Trimming removed 1 base from V and 4 bases from J; junction bases left unmatched: 7. The CDR3 loop spans 16 amino acids. Germline CDR1 reads SGHDT; CDR2 reads YYEEEE.

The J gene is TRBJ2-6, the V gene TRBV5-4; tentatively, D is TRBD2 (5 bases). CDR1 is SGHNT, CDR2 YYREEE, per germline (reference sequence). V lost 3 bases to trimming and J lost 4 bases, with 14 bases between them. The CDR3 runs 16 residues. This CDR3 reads CASSWGVSAGANVLTF. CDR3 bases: TGTGCCAGCAGCTGGGGAGTGAGTGCGGGGGCCAACGTCCTGACTTTC.